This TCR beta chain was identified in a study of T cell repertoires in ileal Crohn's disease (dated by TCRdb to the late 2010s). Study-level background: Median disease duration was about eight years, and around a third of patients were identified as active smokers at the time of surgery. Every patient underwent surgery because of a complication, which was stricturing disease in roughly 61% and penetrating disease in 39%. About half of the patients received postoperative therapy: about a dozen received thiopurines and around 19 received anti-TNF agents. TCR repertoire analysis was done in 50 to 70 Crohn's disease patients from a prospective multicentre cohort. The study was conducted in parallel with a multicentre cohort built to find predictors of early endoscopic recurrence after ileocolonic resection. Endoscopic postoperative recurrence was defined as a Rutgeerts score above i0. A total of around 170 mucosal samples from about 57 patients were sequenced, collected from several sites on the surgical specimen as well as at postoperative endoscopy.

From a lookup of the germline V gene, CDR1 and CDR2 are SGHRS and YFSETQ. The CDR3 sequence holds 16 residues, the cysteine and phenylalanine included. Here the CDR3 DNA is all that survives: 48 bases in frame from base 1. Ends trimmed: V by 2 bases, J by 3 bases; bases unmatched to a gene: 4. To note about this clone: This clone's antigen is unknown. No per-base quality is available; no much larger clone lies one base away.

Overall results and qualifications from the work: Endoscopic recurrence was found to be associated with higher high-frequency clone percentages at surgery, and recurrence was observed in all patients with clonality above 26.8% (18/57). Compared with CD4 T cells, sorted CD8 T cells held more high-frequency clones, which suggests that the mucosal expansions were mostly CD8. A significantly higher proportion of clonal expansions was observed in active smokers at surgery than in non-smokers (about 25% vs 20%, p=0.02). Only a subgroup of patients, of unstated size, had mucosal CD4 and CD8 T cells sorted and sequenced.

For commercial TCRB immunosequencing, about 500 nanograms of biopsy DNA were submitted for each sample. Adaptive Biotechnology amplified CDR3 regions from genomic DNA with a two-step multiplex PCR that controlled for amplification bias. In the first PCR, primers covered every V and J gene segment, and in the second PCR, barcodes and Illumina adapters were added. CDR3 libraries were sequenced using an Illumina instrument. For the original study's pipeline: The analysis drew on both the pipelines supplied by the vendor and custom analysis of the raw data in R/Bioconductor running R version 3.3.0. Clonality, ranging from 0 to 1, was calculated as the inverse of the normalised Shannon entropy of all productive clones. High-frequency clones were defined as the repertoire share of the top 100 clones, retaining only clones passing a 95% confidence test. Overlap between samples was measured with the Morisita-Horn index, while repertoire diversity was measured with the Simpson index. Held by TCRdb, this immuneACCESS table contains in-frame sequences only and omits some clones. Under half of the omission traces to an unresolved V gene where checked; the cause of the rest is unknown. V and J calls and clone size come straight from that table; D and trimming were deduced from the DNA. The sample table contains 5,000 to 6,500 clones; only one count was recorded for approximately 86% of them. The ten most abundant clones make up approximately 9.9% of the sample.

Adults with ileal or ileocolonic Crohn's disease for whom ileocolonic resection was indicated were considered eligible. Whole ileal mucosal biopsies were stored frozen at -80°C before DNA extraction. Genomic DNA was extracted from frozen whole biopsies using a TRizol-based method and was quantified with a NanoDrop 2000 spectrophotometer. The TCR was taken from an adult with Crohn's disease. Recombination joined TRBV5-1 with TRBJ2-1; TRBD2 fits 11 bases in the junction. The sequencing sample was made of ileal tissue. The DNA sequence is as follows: TGCGCCAGCAGCTTAAATCTAGCGGGGGGCTACAATGAGCAGTTCTTC. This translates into CASSLNLAGGYNEQFF.